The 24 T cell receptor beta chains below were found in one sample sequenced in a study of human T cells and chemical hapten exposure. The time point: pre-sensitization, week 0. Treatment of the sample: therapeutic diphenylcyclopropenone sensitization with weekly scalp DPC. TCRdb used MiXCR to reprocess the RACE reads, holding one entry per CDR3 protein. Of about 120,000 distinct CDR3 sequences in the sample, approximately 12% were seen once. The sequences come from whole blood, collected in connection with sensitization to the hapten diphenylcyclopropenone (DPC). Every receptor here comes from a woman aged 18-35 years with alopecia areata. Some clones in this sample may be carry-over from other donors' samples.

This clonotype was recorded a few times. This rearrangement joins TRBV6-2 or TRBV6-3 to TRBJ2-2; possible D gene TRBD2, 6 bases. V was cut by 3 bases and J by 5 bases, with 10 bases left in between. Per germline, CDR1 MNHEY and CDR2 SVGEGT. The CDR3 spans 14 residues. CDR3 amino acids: CASSYWRGTGELFF. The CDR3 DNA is TGTGCCAGCAGTTATTGGAGGGGTACCGGGGAGCTGTTTTTT.

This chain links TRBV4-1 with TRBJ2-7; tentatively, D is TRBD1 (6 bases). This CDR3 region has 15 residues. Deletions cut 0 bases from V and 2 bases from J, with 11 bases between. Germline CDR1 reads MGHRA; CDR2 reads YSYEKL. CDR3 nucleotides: TGCGCCAGCAGCCAAGAAAGGGGACAAACCTACGAGCAGTACTTC. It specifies CASSQERGQTYEQYF.

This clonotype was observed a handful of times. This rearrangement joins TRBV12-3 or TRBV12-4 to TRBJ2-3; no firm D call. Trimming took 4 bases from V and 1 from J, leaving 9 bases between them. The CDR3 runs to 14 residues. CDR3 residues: CASSSIFGTDTQYF. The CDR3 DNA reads TGTGCCAGCAGTTCCATCTTTGGCACAGATACGCAGTATTTT.

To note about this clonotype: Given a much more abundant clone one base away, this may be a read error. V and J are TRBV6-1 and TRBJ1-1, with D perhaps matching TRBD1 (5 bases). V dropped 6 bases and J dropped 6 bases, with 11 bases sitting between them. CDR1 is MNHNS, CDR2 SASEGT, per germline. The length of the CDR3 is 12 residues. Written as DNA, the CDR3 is TGTGCCAGCAGGGACATAATCCCTGAAGCTTTCTTT. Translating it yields CASRDIIPEAFF.

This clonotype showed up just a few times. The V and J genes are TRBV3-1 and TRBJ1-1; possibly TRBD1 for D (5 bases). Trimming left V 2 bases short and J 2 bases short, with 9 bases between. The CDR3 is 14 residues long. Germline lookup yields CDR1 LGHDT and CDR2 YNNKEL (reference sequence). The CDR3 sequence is CASSQFRGNTEAFF. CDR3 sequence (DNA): TGTGCCAGCAGCCAATTTAGGGGAAACACTGAAGCTTTCTTT.

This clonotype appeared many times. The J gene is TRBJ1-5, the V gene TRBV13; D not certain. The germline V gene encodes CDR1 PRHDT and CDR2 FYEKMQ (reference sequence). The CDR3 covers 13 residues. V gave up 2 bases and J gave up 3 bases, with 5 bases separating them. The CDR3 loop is CASSLQNNQPQHF. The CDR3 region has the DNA TGTGCCAGCAGCTTACAGAACAATCAGCCCCAGCATTTT.

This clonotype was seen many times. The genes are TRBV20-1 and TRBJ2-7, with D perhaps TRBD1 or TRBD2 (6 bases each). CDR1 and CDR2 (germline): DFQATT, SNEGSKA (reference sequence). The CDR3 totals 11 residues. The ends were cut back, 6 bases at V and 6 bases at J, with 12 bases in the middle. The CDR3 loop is CSAPSGAEQYF. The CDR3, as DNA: TGCAGTGCCCCCTCGGGGGCCGAGCAGTACTTC.

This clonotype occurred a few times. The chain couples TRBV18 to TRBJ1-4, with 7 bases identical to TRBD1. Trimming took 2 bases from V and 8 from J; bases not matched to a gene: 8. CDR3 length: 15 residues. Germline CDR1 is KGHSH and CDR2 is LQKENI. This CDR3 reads CASSPEGAVREKLFF. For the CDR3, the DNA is TGTGCCAGCTCACCAGAGGGGGCTGTACGCGAAAAACTGTTTTTT.

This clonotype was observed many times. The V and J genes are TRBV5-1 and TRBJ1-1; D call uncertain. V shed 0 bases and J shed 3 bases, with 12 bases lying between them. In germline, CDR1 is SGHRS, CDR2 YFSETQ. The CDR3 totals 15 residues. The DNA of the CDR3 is TGCGCCAGCAGCTTGGGGCCCGTCGCCCACACTGAAGCTTTCTTT. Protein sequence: CASSLGPVAHTEAFF. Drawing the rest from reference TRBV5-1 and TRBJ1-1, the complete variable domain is KAGVTQTPRYLIKTRGQQVTLSCSPISGHRSVSWYQQTPGQGLQFLFEYFSETQRNKGNFPGRFSGRQFSNSRSEMNVSTLELGDSALYLCASSLGPVAHTEAFFGQGTRLTVV.

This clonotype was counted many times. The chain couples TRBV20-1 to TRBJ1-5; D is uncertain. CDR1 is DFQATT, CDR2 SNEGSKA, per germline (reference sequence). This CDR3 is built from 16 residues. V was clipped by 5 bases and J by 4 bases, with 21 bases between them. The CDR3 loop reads CSAPWAGAGGNQPQHF. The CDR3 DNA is TGCAGTGCTCCCTGGGCGGGAGCTGGAGGAAATCAGCCCCAGCATTTT.

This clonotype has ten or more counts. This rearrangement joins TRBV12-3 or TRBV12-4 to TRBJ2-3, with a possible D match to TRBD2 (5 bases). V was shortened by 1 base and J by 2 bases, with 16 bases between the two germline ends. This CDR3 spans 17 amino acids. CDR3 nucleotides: TGTGCCAGCAGTTTAGAAGCGGCAGCTCCAAACACAGATACGCAGTATTTT. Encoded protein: CASSLEAAAPNTDTQYF.

CDR3 sequence: CSAPNLRTGNSEQFF. The CDR3, as DNA: TGCAGTGCTCCTAACCTCCGGACAGGGAACAGTGAGCAGTTCTTC. The chain uses TRBV20-1 and TRBJ2-1; 8 positions agree with TRBD1. CDR1 is DFQATT, CDR2 SNEGSKA, per germline (reference sequence). J was trimmed by 9 bases and V by 5 bases; bases with no gene match: 15. CDR3 length: 15 amino acids.

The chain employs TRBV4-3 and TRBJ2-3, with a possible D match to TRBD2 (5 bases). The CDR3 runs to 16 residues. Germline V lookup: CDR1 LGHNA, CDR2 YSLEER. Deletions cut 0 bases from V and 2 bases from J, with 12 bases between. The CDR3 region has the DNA TGCGCCAGCAGCCAAGATACCGAGGGATACACAGATACGCAGTATTTT. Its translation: CASSQDTEGYTDTQYF.

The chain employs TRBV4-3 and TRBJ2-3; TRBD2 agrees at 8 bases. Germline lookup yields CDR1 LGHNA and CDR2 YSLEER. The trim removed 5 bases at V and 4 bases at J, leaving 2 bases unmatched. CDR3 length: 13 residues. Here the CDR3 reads CASSAGGADTQYF. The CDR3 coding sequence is TGCGCCAGCAGCGCGGGGGGCGCAGATACGCAGTATTTT.

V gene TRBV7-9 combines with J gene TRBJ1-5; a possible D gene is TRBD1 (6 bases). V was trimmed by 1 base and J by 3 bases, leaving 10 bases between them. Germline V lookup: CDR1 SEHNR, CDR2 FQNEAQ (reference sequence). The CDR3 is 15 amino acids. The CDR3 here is CASSLGTANNQPQHF. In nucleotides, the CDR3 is TGTGCCAGCAGCTTAGGGACAGCGAACAATCAGCCCCAGCATTTT.

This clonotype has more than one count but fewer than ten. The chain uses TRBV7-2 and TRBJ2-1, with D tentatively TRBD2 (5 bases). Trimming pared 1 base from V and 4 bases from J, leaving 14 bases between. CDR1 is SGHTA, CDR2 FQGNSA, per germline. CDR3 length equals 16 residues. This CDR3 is CASSLGGGSVYNEQFF. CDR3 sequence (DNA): TGTGCCAGCAGCTTAGGTGGCGGGTCCGTTTACAATGAGCAGTTCTTC.

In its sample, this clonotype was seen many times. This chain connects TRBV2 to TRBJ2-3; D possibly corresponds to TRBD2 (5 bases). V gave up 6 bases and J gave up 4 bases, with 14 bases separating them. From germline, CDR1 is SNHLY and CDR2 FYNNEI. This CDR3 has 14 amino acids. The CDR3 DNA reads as TGTGCCAGCAGGCTCGAGGGTGGCTCAGATACGCAGTATTTT. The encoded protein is CASRLEGGSDTQYF.

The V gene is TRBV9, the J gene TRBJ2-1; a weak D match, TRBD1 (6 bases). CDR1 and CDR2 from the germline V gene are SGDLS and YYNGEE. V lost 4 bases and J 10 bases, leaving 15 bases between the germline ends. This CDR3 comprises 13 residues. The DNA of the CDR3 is TGTGCCAGCAGCTCAACAGGGTTACGGGAGCAGTTCTTC. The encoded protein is CASSSTGLREQFF.

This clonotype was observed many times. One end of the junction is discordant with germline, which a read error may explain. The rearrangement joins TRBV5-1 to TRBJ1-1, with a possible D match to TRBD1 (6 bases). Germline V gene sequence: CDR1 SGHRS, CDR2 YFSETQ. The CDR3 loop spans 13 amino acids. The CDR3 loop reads CASSLQGNTEAFF. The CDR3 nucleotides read TGTGCCAGCAGCTTACAGGGGAACACTGAAGCTTTCTTT.

CDR3 amino acids: CASSFIRQGNAGELFF. As DNA, the CDR3 is TGTGCCAGCAGCTTCATTAGGCAGGGAAATGCCGGGGAGCTGTTTTTT. The chain has TRBV21-1 and TRBJ2-2; the D call of TRBD1 is as the table states it, not checked on the DNA. TRBV21-1 is designated a pseudogene. The CDR3 contains 16 residues.

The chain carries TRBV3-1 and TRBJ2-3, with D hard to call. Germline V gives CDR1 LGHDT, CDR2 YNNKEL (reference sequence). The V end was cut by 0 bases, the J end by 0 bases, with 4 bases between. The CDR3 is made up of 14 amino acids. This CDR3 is CASSQDHSTDTQYF. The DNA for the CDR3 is TGTGCCAGCAGCCAAGACCACAGCACAGATACGCAGTATTTT.

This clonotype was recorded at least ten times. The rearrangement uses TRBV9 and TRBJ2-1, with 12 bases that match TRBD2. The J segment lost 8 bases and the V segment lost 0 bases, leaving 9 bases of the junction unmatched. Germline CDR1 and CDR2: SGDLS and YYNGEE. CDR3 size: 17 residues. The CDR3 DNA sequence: TGTGCCAGCAGCGTAGCTCTAGCGGGGGGGCGTAAGGATGAGCAGTTCTTC. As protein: CASSVALAGGRKDEQFF.

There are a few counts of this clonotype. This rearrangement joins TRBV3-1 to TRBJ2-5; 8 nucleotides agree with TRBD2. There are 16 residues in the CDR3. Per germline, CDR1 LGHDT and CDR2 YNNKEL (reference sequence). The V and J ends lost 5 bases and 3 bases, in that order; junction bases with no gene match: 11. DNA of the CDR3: TGTGCCAGCAGCTCCCCGCGCGAGCGGGGGAAAGAGACCCAGTACTTC. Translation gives CASSSPRERGKETQYF.

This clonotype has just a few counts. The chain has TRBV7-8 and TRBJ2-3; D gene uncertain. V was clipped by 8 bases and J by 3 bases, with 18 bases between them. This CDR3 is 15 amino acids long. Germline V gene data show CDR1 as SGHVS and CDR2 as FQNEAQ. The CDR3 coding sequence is TGTGCCAGCGCCAACTCACGGGTCTTTACAGATACGCAGTATTTT. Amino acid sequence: CASANSRVFTDTQYF.